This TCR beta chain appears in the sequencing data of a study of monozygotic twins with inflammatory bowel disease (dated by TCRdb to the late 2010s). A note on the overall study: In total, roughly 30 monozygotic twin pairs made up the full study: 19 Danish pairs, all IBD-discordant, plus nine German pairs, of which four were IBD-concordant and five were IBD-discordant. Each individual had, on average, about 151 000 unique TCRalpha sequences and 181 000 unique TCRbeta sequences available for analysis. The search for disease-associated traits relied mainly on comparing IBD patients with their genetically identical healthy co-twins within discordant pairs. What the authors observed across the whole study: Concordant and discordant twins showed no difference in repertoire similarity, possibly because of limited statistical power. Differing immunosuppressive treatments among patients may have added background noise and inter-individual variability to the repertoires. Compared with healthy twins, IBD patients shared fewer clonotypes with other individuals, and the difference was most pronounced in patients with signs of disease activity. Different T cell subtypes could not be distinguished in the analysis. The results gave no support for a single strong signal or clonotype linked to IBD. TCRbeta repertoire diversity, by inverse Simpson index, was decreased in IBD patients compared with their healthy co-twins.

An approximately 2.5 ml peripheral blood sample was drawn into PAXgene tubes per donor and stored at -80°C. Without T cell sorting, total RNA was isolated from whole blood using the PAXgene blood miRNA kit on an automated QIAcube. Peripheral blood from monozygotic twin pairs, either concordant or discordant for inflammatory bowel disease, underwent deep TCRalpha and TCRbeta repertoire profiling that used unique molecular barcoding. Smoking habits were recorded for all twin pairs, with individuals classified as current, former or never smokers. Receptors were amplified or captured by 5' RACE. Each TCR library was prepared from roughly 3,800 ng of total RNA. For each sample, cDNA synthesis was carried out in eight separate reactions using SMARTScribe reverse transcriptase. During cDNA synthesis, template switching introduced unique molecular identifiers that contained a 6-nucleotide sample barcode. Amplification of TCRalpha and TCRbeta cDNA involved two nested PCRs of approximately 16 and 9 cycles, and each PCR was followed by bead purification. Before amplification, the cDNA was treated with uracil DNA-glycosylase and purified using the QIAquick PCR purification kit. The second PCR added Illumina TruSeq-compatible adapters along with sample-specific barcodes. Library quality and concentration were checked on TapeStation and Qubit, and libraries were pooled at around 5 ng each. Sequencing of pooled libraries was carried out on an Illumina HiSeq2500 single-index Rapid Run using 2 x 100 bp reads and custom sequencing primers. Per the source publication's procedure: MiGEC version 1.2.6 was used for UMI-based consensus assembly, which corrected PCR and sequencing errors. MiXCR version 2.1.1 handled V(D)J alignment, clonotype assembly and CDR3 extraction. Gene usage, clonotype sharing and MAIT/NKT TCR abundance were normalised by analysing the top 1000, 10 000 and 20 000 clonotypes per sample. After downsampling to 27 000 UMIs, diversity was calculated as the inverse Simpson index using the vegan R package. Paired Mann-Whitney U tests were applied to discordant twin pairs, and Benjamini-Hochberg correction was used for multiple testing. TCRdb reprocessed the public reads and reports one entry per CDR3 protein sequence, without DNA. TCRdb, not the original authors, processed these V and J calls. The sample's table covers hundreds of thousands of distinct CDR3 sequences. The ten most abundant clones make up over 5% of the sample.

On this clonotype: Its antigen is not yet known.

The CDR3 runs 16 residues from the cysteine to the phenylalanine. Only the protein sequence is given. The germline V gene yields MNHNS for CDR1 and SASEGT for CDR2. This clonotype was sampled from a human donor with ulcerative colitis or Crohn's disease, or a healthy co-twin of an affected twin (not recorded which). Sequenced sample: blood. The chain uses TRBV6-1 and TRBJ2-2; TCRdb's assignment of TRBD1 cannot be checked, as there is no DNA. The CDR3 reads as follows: CASSEQGATHLGELFF.